Following are 10 T cell receptor beta chains from one sample sequenced in a study of blood T cells in healthy people across ages. Together with a sample-barcoded 5' primer, a J-beta primer mix was included in a second PCR lasting about 6 to 11 cycles. Via MiXCR, TCRdb re-called the 5' RACE reads, giving one row per CDR3 protein. There are around 1,000,000 distinct CDR3 sequences in the sample; under 40% occur only once, and approximately 14% lies in the top ten. Sequenced input: blood. These TCRs come from a man aged 18 to 29 in good health.

The chain links TRBV6-5 to TRBJ2-5, with D possibly matching TRBD2 (5 bases). The CDR3 length is 15 residues. The V end lost 5 bases, the J end lost 5 bases, and 18 bases lay between the germline ends. Germline V gene sequence: CDR1 MNHEY, CDR2 SVGAGI. CDR3 amino acids: CASSPLDGMTETQYF. The DNA for the CDR3 is TGTGCCAGCAGTCCACTAGATGGTATGACGGAGACCCAGTACTTC.

A few counts support this clonotype. CDR3 loop: CASSIEGFYNEQYF. The CDR3 DNA sequence: TGTGCCAGCAGTATCGAGGGGTTCTACAATGAGCAGTACTTC. The rearrangement links TRBV6-2 or TRBV6-3 to TRBJ2-7; D assignment may be TRBD1 or TRBD2 (5 bases each). The CDR3 loop spans 14 amino acids. The V gene lost 5 bases and the J gene lost 7 bases, with 18 bases spanning the gap. In germline, CDR1 is MNHEY, CDR2 SVGEGT.

The rearrangement links TRBV3-1 to TRBJ2-1, with D possibly TRBD1 on 6 matching bases. The DNA matches TRBJ2-7 better at its end, which makes the J call doubtful. The CDR3 is 16 residues long. Germline lookup yields CDR1 LGHDT and CDR2 YNNKEL (reference sequence). The CDR3 protein is CASSQVERQAYNEQYF. DNA for the CDR3: TGTGCCAGCAGCCAAGTTGAGAGACAGGCGTACAATGAGCAGTACTTC.

Only a few counts were recorded for this clonotype. The rearrangement links TRBV18 to TRBJ1-6, with TRBD1 matching 7 bases. CDR3 length equals 17 residues. V dropped 5 bases and J dropped 9; count of bases not matched to a gene: 16. Germline CDR1 reads KGHSH; CDR2 reads LQKENI. CDR3 sequence reads: CASSTQGPSIMGSPLHF. The CDR3 DNA reads TGTGCCAGCTCAACACAGGGGCCCTCAATTATGGGTTCACCCCTCCACTTT.

This sequence joins TRBV20-1 and TRBJ1-2; no definite D call. Per germline, CDR1 DFQATT and CDR2 SNEGSKA (reference sequence). The CDR3 has 15 amino acids. Trimming removed 1 base from V and 2 bases from J, with 14 bases in between. This CDR3 reads CSARVSSPRNYGYTF. CDR3 nucleotides: TGCAGTGCTAGAGTATCCTCCCCGAGAAACTATGGCTACACCTTC.

This clonotype was seen only once. The V gene is TRBV20-1, the J gene TRBJ2-3; 12 positions match TRBD2. Germline V lookup: CDR1 DFQATT, CDR2 SNEGSKA (reference sequence). CDR3 size: 15 residues. V shed 1 base and J 6 bases; nucleotides not matched to a gene: 5. The CDR3 loop is CSARGLAGDWDTQYF. CDR3 bases: TGCAGTGCTAGAGGACTAGCGGGGGATTGGGATACGCAGTATTTT.

The chain is built from TRBV28 and TRBJ2-1, with D unresolved. Germline V gives CDR1 MDHEN, CDR2 SYDVKM. There are 12 residues in the CDR3. V was shortened by 4 bases and J by 12 bases, with 13 bases between the two germline ends. CDR3 bases: TGTGCCAGCAGTTCCAACAGATTGGGGCAGTTCTTC. Translated, it gives CASSSNRLGQFF.

This chain connects TRBV18 to TRBJ2-7; D gene uncertain. V was clipped by 6 bases and J by 3 bases, with 15 bases between them. This CDR3 has 14 amino acids. Germline loops: CDR1 KGHSH, CDR2 LQKENI. In DNA, the CDR3 is TGTGCCAGCTCTTCTGTCCCTGGTTACTACGAGCAGTACTTC. Amino acids: CASSSVPGYYEQYF.

The chain joins TRBV4-3 to TRBJ2-5; weak D call: TRBD2 (6 bases). The CDR3 runs 15 residues. Trimming removed 0 bases from V and 4 bases from J, with 12 bases in between. Germline-derived CDR1 and CDR2 are LGHNA and YSLEER. CDR3: CASSQDISGPETQYF. CDR3 in DNA: TGCGCCAGCAGCCAAGATATTAGCGGCCCAGAGACCCAGTACTTC.

This clonotype was picked up a small number of times. CDR3: CSVADGARGTEAFF. The CDR3 DNA is TGCAGCGTTGCGGATGGGGCGCGGGGCACTGAAGCTTTCTTT. The genes are TRBV29-1 and TRBJ1-1, with TRBD1 as a possible D gene (5 bases). The germline V and J ends were trimmed by 4 bases and 4 bases, with 16 bases remaining between them. Germline V gene data show CDR1 as SQVTM and CDR2 as ANQGSEA. The CDR3 extends over 14 amino acids.